This T cell receptor beta chain was sequenced for a study of cytomegalovirus exposure and HLA in healthy donors. The study's findings and limits: Most TCR beta V segments were productive about 90% or about 30% of the time in an earlier analysis. Common viral pathogens seemed to be connected with several of the most significant clusters, according to a later analysis.

Trimming removed 1 base from V and 2 bases from J, with 11 bases in between. In germline, CDR1 is GTSNPN, CDR2 SVGIG (reference sequence). This CDR3 region has 14 residues. Concerning this clone itself: As yet, its antigen is unknown.

60 Vbeta and 13 Jbeta primers were used in PCR. Here immunoSEQ multiplex PCR was the method, and the copy in TCRdb shows in-frame clones only, minus some. The sample holds around 130,000 clones, 60% to 80% seen once. The sequenced sample consisted of PBMCs. The sequence was obtained from a woman aged 55-75 years in good health and CMV-seronegative. The chain joins TRBV30 to TRBJ1-2; maybe TRBD1 (6 bases). DNA for the CDR3: TGTGCCTGGAGTGCAAACAGGGAAAACTATGGCTACACCTTC. The encoded protein is CAWSANRENYGYTF.